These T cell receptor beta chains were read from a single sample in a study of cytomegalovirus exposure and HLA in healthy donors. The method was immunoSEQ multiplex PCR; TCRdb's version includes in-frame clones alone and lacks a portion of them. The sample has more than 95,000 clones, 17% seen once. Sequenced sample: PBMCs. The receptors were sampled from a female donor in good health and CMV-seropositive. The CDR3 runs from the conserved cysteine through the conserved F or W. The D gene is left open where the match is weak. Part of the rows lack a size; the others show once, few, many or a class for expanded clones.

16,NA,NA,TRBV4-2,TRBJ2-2,TGTGCCAGCAGCCAAGATACCAGGGCCTTCACCGGGGAGCTGTTTTTT,CASSQDTRAFTGELFF
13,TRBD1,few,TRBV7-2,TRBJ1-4,TGTGCCAGCAGCCCGGGACAGCTTGAAAAACTGTTTTTT,CASSPGQLEKLFF
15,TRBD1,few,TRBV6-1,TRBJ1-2,TGTGCCAGCATCAGACAGGGGAGGGATCGGAATGGCTACACCTTC,CASIRQGRDRNGYTF
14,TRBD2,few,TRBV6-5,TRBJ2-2,TGTGCCAGCAGTTATGGGGGGGGAAGCGGGGAGCTGTTTTTT,CASSYGGGSGELFF
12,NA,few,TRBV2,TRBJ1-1,TGTGCCAGCAGCCCGGCGGTAGGTTACGCTTTCTTT,CASSPAVGYAFF
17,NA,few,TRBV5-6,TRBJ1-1,TGTGCCAGCAGCTTGTTGGGGTTGTTCGGGGGGCCCCGAGGGACTTTCTTT,CASSLLGLFGGPRGTFF
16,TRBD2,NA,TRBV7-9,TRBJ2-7,TGTGCCAGCAGCTTTGGGGGGCCGGGACTAGCGGGAGACGAGTACTTC,CASSFGGPGLAGDEYF
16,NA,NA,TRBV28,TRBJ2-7,TGTGCCAGCAGTTCCCCCTCAGGGGCTCCCTCCTACGAGCAGTACTTC,CASSSPSGAPSYEQYF
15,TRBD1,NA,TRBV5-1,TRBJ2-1,TGCGCCAGCAGCCGGACAGGGGATGTTGGAAATGAGCAGTTCTTC,CASSRTGDVGNEQFF
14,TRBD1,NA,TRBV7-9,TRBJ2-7,TGTGCCAGCAGCATACCGGGACAGGTCTACGAGCAGTACTTC,CASSIPGQVYEQYF
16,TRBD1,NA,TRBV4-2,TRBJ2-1,TGTGCCAGCAGCCGGGGGGACAGGGATTTCTACAATGAGCAGTTCTTC,CASSRGDRDFYNEQFF
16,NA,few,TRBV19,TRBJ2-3,TGTGCCAGTAGTACCTACCCCGACAGACCTCCAGATACGCAGTATTTT,CASSTYPDRPPDTQYF
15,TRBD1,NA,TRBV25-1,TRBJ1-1,TGTGCCAGCAGTCCGTACGACAGGGACAGAGGTGAAGCTTTCTTT,CASSPYDRDRGEAFF
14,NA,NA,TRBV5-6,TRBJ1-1,TGTGCCAGCAGCTTGTCCCGGGTTCCCCCTAAAGCTTTCTTT,CASSLSRVPPKAFF
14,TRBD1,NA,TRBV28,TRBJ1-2,TGTGCCAACAGGGAAGGACAGGGGTGGAATGGCTACACCTTC,CANREGQGWNGYTF
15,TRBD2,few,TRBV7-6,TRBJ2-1,TGTGCCAGCAGTCAAGTGCGGGGGGACTACAATGAGCAGTTCTTC,CASSQVRGDYNEQFF
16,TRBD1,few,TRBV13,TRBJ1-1,TGTGCCAGCAGCCTTCTCCGGACAGGGGGCAATACTGAAGCTTTCTTT,CASSLLRTGGNTEAFF
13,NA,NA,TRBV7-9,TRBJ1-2,TGTGCCAGCAGCGGGCATCCGAGCTATGGCTACACCTTC,CASSGHPSYGYTF
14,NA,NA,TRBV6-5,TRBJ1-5,TGTGCCAGCAGTTATCTCGGAGACAATCAGCCCCAGCATTTT,CASSYLGDNQPQHF
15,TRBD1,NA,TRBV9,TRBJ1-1,TGTGCCAGCAGAACGGGACAGGGGCCGAACACTGAAGCTTTCTTT,CASRTGQGPNTEAFF
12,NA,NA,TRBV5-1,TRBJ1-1,TGCGCCAGCAGCCTCGGGGTCGCTGAAGCTTTCTTT,CASSLGVAEAFF
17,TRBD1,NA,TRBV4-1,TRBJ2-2,TGCGCCAGCAAATATACAGGCGGACAGGGGAACACCGGGGAGCTGTTTTTT,CASKYTGGQGNTGELFF
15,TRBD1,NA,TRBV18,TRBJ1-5,TGTGCCAGCTCGCCTACAGGGGGGGGTAATCAGCCCCAGCATTTT,CASSPTGGGNQPQHF
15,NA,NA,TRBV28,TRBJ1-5,TGTGCCAGCAGTTTAGCAGGGTATAACAATCAGCCCCAGCATTTT,CASSLAGYNNQPQHF
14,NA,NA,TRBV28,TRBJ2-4,TGTGCCAGCAGTTTAGGCGGGGACCAAAACATTCAGTACTTC,CASSLGGDQNIQYF
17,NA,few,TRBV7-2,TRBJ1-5,TGTGCCAGCAGCGTAACAGGATACCCATATAGCAATCAGCCCCAGCATTTT,CASSVTGYPYSNQPQHF
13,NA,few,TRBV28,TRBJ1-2,TGTGCCAGCAGTCAACGCCAACAGGGAGTAAGGACCTTC,CASSQRQQGVRTF
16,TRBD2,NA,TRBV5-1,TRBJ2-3,TGCGCCAGCAACCCTCTAGCGGGGGGCCCCAGAGATACGCAGTATTTT,CASNPLAGGPRDTQYF
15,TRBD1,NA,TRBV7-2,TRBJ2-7,TGTGCCAGCAGCCCGACAGGGGGCGGGTGGAACGAGCAGTACTTC,CASSPTGGGWNEQYF
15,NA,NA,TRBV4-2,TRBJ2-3,TGTGCCAGCAGCCAGGCCGGGGGGCAGGCAGATACGCAGTATTTT,CASSQAGGQADTQYF
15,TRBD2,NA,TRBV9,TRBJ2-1,TGTGCCAGCAGCGTAGGAGCGGGAGGGCCGTATGAGCAGTTCTTC,CASSVGAGGPYEQFF
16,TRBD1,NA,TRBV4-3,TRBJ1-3,TGCGCCAGCAGCCAATTTGGACAGGGCGTGGGAAACACCATATATTTT,CASSQFGQGVGNTIYF
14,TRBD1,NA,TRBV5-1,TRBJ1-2,TGCGCCAGCAGCGAACAGGGGGAAATCTATGGCTACACCTTC,CASSEQGEIYGYTF
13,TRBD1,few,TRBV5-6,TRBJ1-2,TGTGCCAGCAGCTTGGAATGGACAGGGTCCTACACCTTC,CASSLEWTGSYTF
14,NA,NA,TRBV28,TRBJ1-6,TGTGCCAGCAGTTTATCACAGGGTTTCGCACCCCTCCACTTT,CASSLSQGFAPLHF
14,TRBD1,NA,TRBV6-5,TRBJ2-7,TGTGCCAGCAGTTACGGCAGGACAGGGGACGAGCAGTACTTC,CASSYGRTGDEQYF
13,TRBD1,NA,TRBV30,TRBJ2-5,TGTGCCTGGAGTGCGAGGGGGCTAGAGACCCAGTACTTC,CAWSARGLETQYF
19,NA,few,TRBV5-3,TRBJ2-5,TGTGCCAGAAGCTTGGTCACGTGGCCCGGGGTAAGAGACCAAGAGACCCAGTACTTC,CARSLVTWPGVRDQETQYF
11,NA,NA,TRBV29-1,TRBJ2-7,TGCAGCGCCGGGTCAAGCTACGAGCAGTACTTC,CSAGSSYEQYF
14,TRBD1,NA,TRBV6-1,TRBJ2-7,TGTGCCAGCAGTCAAAGGGGGCACTCCTACGAGCAGTACTTC,CASSQRGHSYEQYF
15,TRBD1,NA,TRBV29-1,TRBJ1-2,TGCAGCGTTGTGGGACAGCCCAGTACTAACTATGGCTACACCTTC,CSVVGQPSTNYGYTF
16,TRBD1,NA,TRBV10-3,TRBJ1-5,TGTGCCATCAGCGCAACCCCGGGACAGGGGTCCCAGCCCCAGCATTTT,CAISATPGQGSQPQHF
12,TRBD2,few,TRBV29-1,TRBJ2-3,TGCAGCGCTCCGGGGGGTACAGATACGCAGTATTTT,CSAPGGTDTQYF
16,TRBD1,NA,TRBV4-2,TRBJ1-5,TGTGCCAGCAGCCGTCACAGGGGGTCGGGCAATCAGCCCCAGCATTTT,CASSRHRGSGNQPQHF
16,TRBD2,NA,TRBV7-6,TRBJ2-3,TGTGCCAGCAGCTTAGTTACTAGCGGGGGGGAAGATACGCAGTATTTT,CASSLVTSGGEDTQYF
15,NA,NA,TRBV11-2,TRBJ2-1,TGTGCCAGCAGCTTAGGCTCCCTCGGTCAGGGTGAGCAGTTCTTC,CASSLGSLGQGEQFF
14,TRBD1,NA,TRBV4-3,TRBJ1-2,TGCGCCAGCAGCCACCGGACAGGGGGCGATGGCTACACCTTC,CASSHRTGGDGYTF
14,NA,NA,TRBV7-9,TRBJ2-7,TGTGCCAGCAGCTCGGGTTCTAGTTTCAACGAGCAGTACTTC,CASSSGSSFNEQYF
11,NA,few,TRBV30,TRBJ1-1,TGTGCCTGGATATCACGGCGGGAAGCTTTCTTT,CAWISRREAFF
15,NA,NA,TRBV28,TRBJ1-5,TGTGCCAGCAGCCCAATGAGGGCCGGCAATCAGCCCCAGCATTTT,CASSPMRAGNQPQHF
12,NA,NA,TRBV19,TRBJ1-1,TGTGCCAGTAGCAAATTGAACACTGAAGCTTTCTTT,CASSKLNTEAFF
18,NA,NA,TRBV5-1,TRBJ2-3,TGCGCCAGCAGCCGGAGTGGGGCGACATGGATGTTCACAGATACGCAGTATTTT,CASSRSGATWMFTDTQYF
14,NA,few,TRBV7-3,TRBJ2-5,TGTGCCAGCAGCTTATCCCCGACAGAAGAGACCCAGTACTTC,CASSLSPTEETQYF
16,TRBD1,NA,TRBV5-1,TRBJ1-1,TGCGCCAGCAGCTGGCAGGGGGCTCAACTTGACACTGAAGCTTTCTTT,CASSWQGAQLDTEAFF
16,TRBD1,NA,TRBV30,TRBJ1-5,TGTGCCTGGAGCGGGCGGGACAGGGGTAGTATTTGGGCCCAGCATTTT,CAWSGRDRGSIWAQHF
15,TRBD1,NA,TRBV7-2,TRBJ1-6,TGTGCCAGCAGTCGGCGGACAGGGGCTAATTCACCCCTCCACTTT,CASSRRTGANSPLHF
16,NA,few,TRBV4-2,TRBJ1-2,TGTGCCAGCAGCCGGGAGACAGGCCACATTGAGTATGGCTACACCTTC,CASSRETGHIEYGYTF
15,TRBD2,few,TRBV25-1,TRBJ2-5,TGTGCCAGCACCCTACTAGCGGGGGGTTCAGAGACCCAGTACTTC,CASTLLAGGSETQYF
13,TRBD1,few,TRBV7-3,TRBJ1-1,TGTGCCAGCAGCCGGGACAGGGGCACTGAAGCTTTCTTT,CASSRDRGTEAFF